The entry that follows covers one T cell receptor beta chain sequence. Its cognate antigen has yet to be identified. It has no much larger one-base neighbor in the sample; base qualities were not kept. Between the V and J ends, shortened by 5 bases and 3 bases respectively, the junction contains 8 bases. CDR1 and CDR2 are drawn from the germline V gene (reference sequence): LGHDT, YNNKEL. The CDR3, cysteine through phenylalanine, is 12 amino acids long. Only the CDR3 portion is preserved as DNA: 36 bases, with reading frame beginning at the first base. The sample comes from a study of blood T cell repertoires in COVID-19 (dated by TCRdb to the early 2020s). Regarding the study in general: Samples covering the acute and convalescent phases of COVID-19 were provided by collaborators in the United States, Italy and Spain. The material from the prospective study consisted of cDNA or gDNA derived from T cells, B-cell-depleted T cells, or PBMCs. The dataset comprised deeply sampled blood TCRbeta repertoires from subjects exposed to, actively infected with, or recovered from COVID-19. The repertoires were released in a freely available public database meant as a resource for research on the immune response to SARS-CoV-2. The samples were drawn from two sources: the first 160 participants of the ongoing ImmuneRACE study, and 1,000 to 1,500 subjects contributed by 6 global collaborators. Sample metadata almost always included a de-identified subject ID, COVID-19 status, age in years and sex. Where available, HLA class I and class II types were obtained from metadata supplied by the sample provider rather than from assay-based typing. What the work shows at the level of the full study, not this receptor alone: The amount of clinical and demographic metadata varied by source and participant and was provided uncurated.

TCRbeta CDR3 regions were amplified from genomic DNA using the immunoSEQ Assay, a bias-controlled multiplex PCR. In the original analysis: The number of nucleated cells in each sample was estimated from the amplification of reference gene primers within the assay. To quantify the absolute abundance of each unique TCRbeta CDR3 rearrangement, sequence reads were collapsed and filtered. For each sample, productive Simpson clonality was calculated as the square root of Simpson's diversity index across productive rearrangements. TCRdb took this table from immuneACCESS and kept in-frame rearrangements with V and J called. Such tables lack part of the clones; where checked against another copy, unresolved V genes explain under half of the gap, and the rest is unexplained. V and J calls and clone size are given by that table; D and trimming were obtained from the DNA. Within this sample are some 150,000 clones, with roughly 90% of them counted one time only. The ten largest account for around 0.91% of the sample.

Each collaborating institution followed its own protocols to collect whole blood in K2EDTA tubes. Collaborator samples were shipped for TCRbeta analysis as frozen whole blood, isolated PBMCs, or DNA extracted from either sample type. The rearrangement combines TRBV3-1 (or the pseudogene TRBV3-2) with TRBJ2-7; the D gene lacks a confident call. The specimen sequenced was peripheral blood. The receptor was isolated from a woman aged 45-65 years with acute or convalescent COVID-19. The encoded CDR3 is CASSSDNYEQYF. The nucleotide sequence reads TGTGCCAGCAGCTCTGACAACTACGAGCAGTACTTC.